These 21 T cell receptor beta chains were sequenced from one sample in a study of vaccination and CD4 T cells after COVID-19. These TCRs are of unknown antigen specificity. Treatment indicated: approximately 9-day PBMC culture with coronavirus spike peptide pools or control peptides (ViraFEST assay). CD4+ T-cell collection from the unexposed donor predated the COVID-19 pandemic (2011-2018). Cultured CD4+ T-cell DNA underwent Oncomine TCR Beta short-read sequencing. Genomic DNA was isolated from CD4+ T cells that had been cultured. Via MiXCR, TCRdb re-called the PCR reads, giving one row per CDR3 protein. The sample records some 10,000 distinct CDR3 sequences, under 40% being singletons. The specimen sequenced was CD4+ T cells from blood, cultured in vitro. Receptor source: a human donor in good health.

The V gene is TRBV28, the J gene TRBJ1-5; 8 nucleotides match TRBD1. The CDR3 has 13 amino acids. The germline V gene encodes CDR1 MDHEN and CDR2 SYDVKM. V lost 4 bases to trimming and J lost 5 bases; unmatched junction nucleotides: 1. CDR3 bases: TGTGCCAGCAGTTCAGGGGGCGATCAGCCCCAGCATTTT. Protein product: CASSSGGDQPQHF.

The rearrangement links TRBV19 to TRBJ2-1, with 7 bases that match TRBD2. The ends lost 3 bases at V and 9 bases at J; junction bases unmatched: 17. Germline CDR1 LNHDA, CDR2 SQIVND (reference sequence). The CDR3 is 17 residues long. As DNA, the CDR3 is TGTGCCAGTAGTATCCCCCTGACTAGCAGACGAGTGTTTGAGCAGTTCTTC. As protein: CASSIPLTSRRVFEQFF.

Concerning this clonotype: One end of the junction is discordant with germline, which a read error may explain. V and J are TRBV6-1 and TRBJ2-7; D uncertain. The germline gives CDR1 MNHNS, CDR2 SASEGT. This CDR3 contains 12 residues. This CDR3 reads CASSKARPGQYF. Here the CDR3 DNA reads TGTGCCAGCAGTAAAGCTAGGCCGGGGCAGTACTTC.

The chain recombines TRBV20-1 with TRBJ1-1; perhaps TRBD1 as D (6 bases). In germline, CDR1 is DFQATT, CDR2 SNEGSKA (reference sequence). The CDR3 is 17 residues long. Trimming removed 0 bases at V and 0 bases at J, with 17 bases between. For the CDR3, the DNA is TGCAGTGCTAGAGATGGGACACTAGAACCTATGAACACTGAAGCTTTCTTT. Its translation: CSARDGTLEPMNTEAFF.

The V and J genes are TRBV20-1 and TRBJ1-5; no clear D gene. The V gene's germline CDR1 is DFQATT and CDR2 SNEGSKA (reference sequence). This CDR3 is 14 amino acids long. The germline V and J ends were trimmed by 6 bases and 4 bases, with 16 bases remaining between them. In DNA form, the CDR3 reads TGCAGTGCCGAGCGAGGGTCCCGGAATCAGCCCCAGCATTTT. Translating gives CSAERGSRNQPQHF.

This clonotype is labeled as medium-sized. This rearrangement joins TRBV20-1 to TRBJ1-5; TRBD1 aligns across 11 bases. Germline V gene sequence: CDR1 DFQATT, CDR2 SNEGSKA (reference sequence). The CDR3 contains 14 residues. The trim removed 5 bases at V and 8 bases at J, leaving 8 bases unmatched. This chain's CDR3 is CSAPSRDRGEPQHF. The CDR3 nucleotides are TGCAGTGCTCCCTCCCGGGACAGGGGGGAGCCCCAGCATTTT.

The chain employs TRBV2 and TRBJ1-5, with a weak D call TRBD1 (5 bases). The CDR3 covers 14 residues. V dropped 7 bases and J dropped 4 bases, with 14 bases sitting between them. Germline assignment: CDR1 SNHLY and CDR2 FYNNEI. The DNA for the CDR3 is TGTGCCAGCACCCAGGGAGCAGAGAATCAGCCCCAGCATTTT. Its translation is CASTQGAENQPQHF.

The chain uses TRBV27 and TRBJ1-2; D is ambiguous. The germline V gene has CDR1 MNHEY and CDR2 SMNVEV (reference sequence). Trimming took off 5 bases at V and 4 bases at J, with 8 bases between the two ends. The CDR3 consists of 12 residues. CDR3 bases: TGTGCCAGCAGTCCAGGCAGCTATGGCTACACCTTC. Residues: CASSPGSYGYTF.

Written as DNA, the CDR3 is TGCAGTGCTAGAGATATCGATACGCAGTATTTT. Protein product: CSARDIDTQYF. The rearrangement links TRBV20-1 to TRBJ2-3; D gene ambiguous. Germline V gene data show CDR1 as DFQATT and CDR2 as SNEGSKA (reference sequence). This CDR3 comprises 11 residues. The V end lost 0 bases, the J end lost 6 bases, and 4 bases lay between the germline ends.

The rearrangement uses TRBV4-3 and TRBJ1-2, with 9 bases lining up with TRBD1. CDR1 is LGHNA and CDR2 is YSLEER in the germline V gene. This CDR3 is 14 amino acids long. After removal of 6 bases from V and 0 bases from J, the junction contained 2 bases not matched to a gene. The DNA for the CDR3 is TGCGCCAGCAGGGGGACAGGGTCTAACTATGGCTACACCTTC. As protein: CASRGTGSNYGYTF.

The V and J genes are TRBV11-1 and TRBJ2-1; D perhaps matches TRBD2 (6 bases). CDR1 and CDR2 from the germline V gene are SGHAT and FQDESV (reference sequence). This CDR3 region has 15 residues. V dropped 3 bases and J dropped 2 bases, with 11 bases sitting between them. CDR3 sequence (DNA): TGTGCCAGCAGCTTCGGGACTGGCGCCTACAATGAGCAGTTCTTC. It yields the protein CASSFGTGAYNEQFF.

V usage is TRBV4-1 and J usage is TRBJ1-1; D is possibly TRBD1 (5 bases). Germline values: CDR1 MGHRA, CDR2 YSYEKL. Trimming shortened V by 4 bases and J by 7 bases, and 13 bases separated the two germline ends. The CDR3 is made up of 13 amino acids. CDR3 nucleotides: TGCGCCAGCAGCCGGGGGGGGGTCCTTGAAGCTTTCTTT. It translates to CASSRGGVLEAFF.

The chain recombines TRBV7-2 with TRBJ1-2; 11 nucleotides line up with TRBD1. Trimming removed 5 bases from V and 8 bases from J; junction bases left unmatched: 10. Germline values: CDR1 SGHTA, CDR2 FQGNSA. The CDR3 contains 15 residues. The CDR3: CASSLVPGTGGGYTF. The DNA of the CDR3 is TGTGCCAGCAGCCTTGTCCCCGGGACAGGGGGGGGCTACACCTTC.

The J gene is TRBJ1-1, the V gene TRBV19, with D perhaps matching TRBD1 (5 bases). Germline CDR1 LNHDA, CDR2 SQIVND (reference sequence). The V gene lost 8 bases and the J gene lost 5 bases, with 15 bases spanning the gap. The CDR3 runs 13 residues. CDR3 amino acids: CASGQGVQTEAFF. The CDR3 bases are TGTGCCAGTGGGCAAGGGGTTCAGACTGAAGCTTTCTTT.

The V and J genes are TRBV6-1 and TRBJ1-2, with 7 bases fitting TRBD1. Losses at the gene ends were 6 bases for V and 8 bases for J; bases not matched to a gene: 9. The CDR3 runs to 13 residues. The V gene's germline CDR1 is MNHNS and CDR2 SASEGT. The CDR3 here is CASRSDRARGYTF. The CDR3 bases are TGTGCCAGCAGATCCGACAGGGCCCGAGGCTACACCTTC.

This chain uses TRBV9 with TRBJ1-2, with D hard to call. Germline lookup yields CDR1 SGDLS and CDR2 YYNGEE. V lost 1 base to trimming and J lost 6 bases, with 13 bases between them. This CDR3 spans 14 amino acids. The CDR3 bases are TGTGCCAGCAGCGTAAGTCAAGGTCGCGATGGCTACACCTTC. This codes for CASSVSQGRDGYTF. Based on the CDR3 plus reference TRBV9 and TRBJ1-2, the full variable domain is DSGVTQTPKHLITATGQRVTLRCSPRSGDLSVYWYQQSLDQGLQFLIQYYNGEERAKGNILERFSAQQFPDLHSELNLSSLELGDSALYFCASSVSQGRDGYTFGSGTRLTVV.

The CDR3: CASSRTPYNEQFF. The CDR3 coding sequence is TGTGCCAGCAGTCGTACACCCTACAATGAGCAGTTCTTC. The rearrangement uses TRBV6-4 and TRBJ2-1; D is undetermined. V was pared by 5 bases and J by 2 bases, with 7 bases between. The CDR3 is 13 residues long. Looked up from germline, CDR1 is MRHNA and CDR2 is SNTAGT.

A single count supports this clonotype. The chain has TRBV29-1 and TRBJ2-3; D perhaps matches TRBD2 (5 bases). Per germline, CDR1 SQVTM and CDR2 ANQGSEA. The ends were cut back, 3 bases at V and 0 bases at J, with 10 bases in the middle. This CDR3 has 14 residues. In nucleotides, the CDR3 is TGCAGCGTTGACGGGGTATCTAGCACAGATACGCAGTATTTT. Protein: CSVDGVSSTDTQYF.

This clonotype was seen more than once but under ten times. This chain uses TRBV6-2 or TRBV6-3 with TRBJ1-1; unclear D gene. The CDR3 extends over 13 amino acids. CDR1 and CDR2 (germline): MNHEY, SVGEGT. Trimming stripped 5 bases from V and 4 bases from J, with 11 bases between. The CDR3 nucleotides read TGTGCCAGCAGTCGACCCGGTCGCACTGAAGCTTTCTTT. Translating gives CASSRPGRTEAFF.

This clonotype has only one observation. The V gene is TRBV20-1, the J gene TRBJ2-7; 7 positions match TRBD1. This CDR3 contains 14 residues. Germline CDR1 DFQATT, CDR2 SNEGSKA (reference sequence). V shed 5 bases and J 0 bases; nucleotides not matched to a gene: 7. The CDR3 bases are TGCAGTGCTTCGAAACAGGGGCGCTCCTACGAGCAGTACTTC. It translates to CSASKQGRSYEQYF.

This clonotype came up a few times. This chain uses TRBV20-1 with TRBJ2-3, with 7 bases aligning to TRBD1. There are 14 residues in the CDR3. V was clipped by 1 base and J by 0 bases; unmatched bases: 1. Germline V gene lookup returns CDR1 DFQATT and CDR2 SNEGSKA (reference sequence). As DNA, the CDR3 is TGCAGTGCTAGAGGACAGGGAAGCACAGATACGCAGTATTTT. The encoded protein is CSARGQGSTDTQYF.